One sample yielded the 16 T cell receptor beta chains listed below, sequenced in a study of OX40 agonist ivuxolimab in advanced cancers. Clones were sequenced by immunoSEQ multiplex PCR, and TCRdb holds only the in-frame ones, with some missing. The table has 40,000 to 45,000 clones, 80% to 90% seen once; the top ten hold 6%. Sequencing used CD4+ or CD8+ T cells sorted from blood, obtained in a trial of the OX40 agonist ivuxolimab. The receptors come from an adult with an advanced solid tumor such as melanoma, head and neck, liver or kidney cancer.

In its sample, this clone was seen once. This chain connects TRBV27 to TRBJ2-3; D perhaps matches TRBD2 (5 bases). V was pared by 6 bases and J by 2 bases, with 9 bases between. CDR3 length: 13 residues. The germline V gene encodes CDR1 MNHEY and CDR2 SMNVEV (reference sequence). This CDR3 is CASSPLATDTQYF. DNA of the CDR3: TGTGCCAGCAGCCCGCTAGCCACAGATACGCAGTATTTT.

This rearrangement joins TRBV27 to TRBJ2-7, with D possibly being TRBD2 (6 bases). There are 13 residues in the CDR3. CDR1 and CDR2 from the germline V gene are MNHEY and SMNVEV (reference sequence). Trimming took 6 bases from V and 3 from J, leaving 12 bases between them. Here the CDR3 DNA reads TGTGCCAGCAGGCGACTAGGAGGCTACGAGCAGTACTTC. Translated: CASRRLGGYEQYF.

The CDR3 reads CASSYDVAVETEQYF. The DNA for the CDR3 is TGTGCCAGCAGTTACGATGTGGCAGTCGAAACCGAGCAGTACTTC. V usage is TRBV6-5 and J usage is TRBJ2-7; no reliable D call. Germline-derived CDR1 and CDR2 are MNHEY and SVGAGI. V lost 2 bases and J 6 bases, leaving 17 bases between the germline ends. This CDR3 region has 15 residues.

This clone was observed once. V gene TRBV29-1 combines with J gene TRBJ2-1, with 8 bases fitting TRBD2. The CDR3 is 13 residues long. V lost 1 base and J lost 5; bases outside the gene matches: 1. Germline loops: CDR1 SQVTM, CDR2 ANQGSEA. CDR3 DNA: TGCAGCGTTGAAGGACTAGCGCACAATGAGCAGTTCTTC. Its translation: CSVEGLAHNEQFF.

The rearrangement uses TRBV28 and TRBJ1-2; the match to TRBD1 covers 11 bases. The V gene's germline CDR1 is MDHEN and CDR2 SYDVKM. The V segment lost 1 base and the J segment 3 bases; nucleotides outside the gene matches: 4. This CDR3 is built from 16 residues. The CDR3 sequence: CASSLLGTGGYYGYTF. The CDR3 DNA reads as TGTGCCAGCAGTTTATTAGGGACAGGGGGGTACTATGGCTACACCTTC.

This chain connects TRBV6-1 to TRBJ2-3, with 9 bases identical to TRBD1. The CDR3 has 17 amino acids. Germline V gene sequence: CDR1 MNHNS, CDR2 SASEGT. V dropped 4 bases and J dropped 3; count of bases not matched to a gene: 11. DNA of the CDR3: TGTGCCAGCAGTGGGGGGGGGACAGGGAGTAGGACAGATACGCAGTATTTT. Amino acid sequence: CASSGGGTGSRTDTQYF.

This chain joins TRBV10-3 and TRBJ2-1; D uncertain. CDR3 length: 13 residues. V was shortened by 4 bases and J by 7 bases, with 11 bases between the two germline ends. The germline V gene has CDR1 ENHRY and CDR2 SYGVKD. The chain's CDR3 is CAISVSSGNEQFF. Here the CDR3 DNA reads TGTGCCATCAGTGTCAGTAGTGGGAATGAGCAGTTCTTC.

This chain uses TRBV19 with TRBJ2-7, with TRBD2 as a possible D gene (7 bases). The germline gives CDR1 LNHDA, CDR2 SQIVND (reference sequence). The CDR3 has 13 residues. With 5 bases removed from V and 5 bases from J, the gap between germline ends came to 13 bases. Here the CDR3 DNA reads TGTGCCAGTAGTCGGGGGGCCGACCACGAGCAGTACTTC. This sequence encodes CASSRGADHEQYF.

The sample holds a few counts of this clone. The chain joins TRBV7-8 to TRBJ1-5; a possible D gene is TRBD1 (5 bases). The CDR3 is 13 residues long. V was clipped by 0 bases and J by 9 bases, with 9 bases between them. Germline CDR1 is SGHVS and CDR2 is FQNEAQ. CDR3: CASSLAPQGPQHF. In DNA form, the CDR3 reads TGTGCCAGCAGCTTAGCTCCCCAGGGGCCCCAGCATTTT.

The sample holds a few counts of this clone. This chain uses TRBV19 with TRBJ2-5; either TRBD1 or TRBD2 may fit D (5 bases each). The germline CDR1 and CDR2 sequences are LNHDA and SQIVND (reference sequence). Trimming pared 4 bases from V and 5 bases from J, leaving 11 bases between. CDR3 length: 13 amino acids. CDR3 coding DNA: TGTGCCAGTAGTACCTCGGGGCCGGAGACCCAGTACTTC. It encodes CASSTSGPETQYF.

The chain employs TRBV7-8 and TRBJ2-2, with 12 bases aligning to TRBD2. Germline CDR1 SGHVS, CDR2 FQNEAQ. Trimming cost V 3 bases and J 3 bases; bases outside gene matches: 8. The CDR3 has 18 residues. CDR3 protein: CASSFPTSGSRYTGELFF. CDR3 nucleotide sequence: TGTGCCAGCAGCTTTCCGACTAGCGGGAGTCGCTACACCGGGGAGCTGTTTTTT.

With regard to this clone: The sample contains more than one DNA sequence encoding this CDR3. This chain joins TRBV7-2 and TRBJ2-1; no reliable D call. The CDR3 contains 14 residues. The V end was cut by 1 base, the J end by 0 bases, with 4 bases between. The germline gives CDR1 SGHTA, CDR2 FQGNSA. The CDR3 reads CASSLVGSYNEQFF. CDR3 in DNA: TGTGCCAGCAGCTTAGTCGGCTCCTACAATGAGCAGTTCTTC.

This chain uses TRBV6-6 with TRBJ2-5; D may be TRBD1 (6 bases). The CDR3 contains 11 residues. V lost 11 bases and J lost 8, with 15 bases in between. Germline loops: CDR1 MNHNY, CDR2 SVGAGI (reference sequence). Here the CDR3 DNA reads TGTGCCGCAGGGGTAGAGAGAACCCAGTACTTC. Its translation is CAAGVERTQYF.

The chain is built from TRBV5-1 and TRBJ1-1; TRBD1 matches 10 bases. CDR1 and CDR2 (germline): SGHRS, YFSETQ. CDR3 size: 13 residues. With V trimmed by 3 bases and J by 8 bases, 4 bases remained unmatched. CDR3 sequence: CASSSGQGEEAFF. CDR3 coding DNA: TGCGCCAGCAGCTCCGGACAGGGGGAGGAAGCTTTCTTT. Complete variable domain (other parts from reference TRBV5-1 and TRBJ1-1): KAGVTQTPRYLIKTRGQQVTLSCSPISGHRSVSWYQQTPGQGLQFLFEYFSETQRNKGNFPGRFSGRQFSNSRSEMNVSTLELGDSALYLCASSSGQGEEAFFGQGTRLTVV.

The V call is TRBV19, the J call TRBJ2-7; D is possibly TRBD1 (6 bases). The V and J ends lost 9 bases and 2 bases respectively, with 14 bases between them. The CDR3 contains 13 residues. Per the germline V gene, CDR1 is LNHDA and CDR2 is SQIVND (reference sequence). CDR3 coding DNA: TGTGCCAGACAGAGAGACAGGCCCTACGAGCAGTACTTC. Its translation: CARQRDRPYEQYF.

V gene TRBV7-3 combines with J gene TRBJ1-6; 8 bases map to TRBD1. Trimming took 5 bases from V and 7 from J; bases not matched to a gene: 4. The CDR3 is made up of 14 amino acids. The germline CDR1 and CDR2 sequences are SGHTA and FQGTGA. This chain's CDR3 is CASSRTGTNSPLHF. The CDR3 DNA is TGTGCCAGCAGCCGGACAGGGACGAATTCACCCCTCCACTTT. The entire variable domain, with the rest obtained from reference TRBV7-3 and TRBJ1-6, is as follows: GAGVSQTPSNKVTEKGKYVELRCDPISGHTALYWYRQSLGQGPEFLIYFQGTGAADDSGLPNDRFFAVRPEGSVSTLKIQRTERGDSAVYLCASSRTGTNSPLHFGNGTRLTVT.